This record covers a single TCR beta chain. The data are from a study of CD8+CD57+ T cells in acquired aplastic anemia. With 8 bases clipped from V and 5 bases from J, the junction kept 19 bases outside the gene matches. Germline CDR1 is SGHRS and CDR2 is YFSETQ. This CDR3 comprises 17 residues. Sequencing involved patients with CD8+CD57+ cell expansion previously shown by flow cytometry. Genomic DNA was employed as the template in profiling TCR beta VDJ and CDR3. TCRdb itself ran the reads through MiXCR, one entry per CDR3 protein. The table lists a few hundred thousand distinct CDR3 sequences, 45% to 65% of them singletons.

This clonotype originated in a human donor with aplastic anemia. The rearrangement links TRBV5-1 to TRBJ2-1; TRBD2 matches at 7 bases. The sequenced material came from sorted CD4+, CD8+, or CD8+CD57+ T cells (not recorded which) from PBMCs. The CDR3 here is CASSSSGSGAINNEQFF. Written as DNA, the CDR3 is TGCGCCAGTTCAAGTAGCGGGTCCGGGGCAATCAACAATGAGCAGTTCTTC.